Listed below are T cell receptor beta chains from one sample, sequenced in a study of blood T cell repertoires in COVID-19. Assay used: immunoSEQ multiplex PCR; TCRdb lists only in-frame clones, some missing. Among roughly 340,000 clones listed, roughly 90% were seen once. The sequencing sample was made of peripheral blood. The receptors come from a woman in her 30s with COVID-19, enrolled during active disease. The CDR3 runs from the conserved cysteine through the conserved F or W.

j_gene,v_gene,len,CDR3aa
TRBJ2-7,TRBV6-5,13,CASSYRQSYEQYF
TRBJ2-2,TRBV7-9,16,CASSSKPTGNTGELFF
TRBJ2-3,TRBV24-1,16,CATSDLKRERTDTQYF
TRBJ1-5,TRBV7-9,14,CASSSGGSNQPQHF
TRBJ2-2,TRBV11-2,15,CASSPQRALTGELFF
TRBJ2-1,TRBV11-2,15,CASSPTLAGYNEQFF
TRBJ2-1,TRBV19,16,CASSIQAERVYNEQFF
TRBJ2-3,TRBV2,17,CASSEGTSGYGTDTQYF
TRBJ2-3,TRBV6-5,16,CASSYSSGTYTDTQYF
TRBJ2-5,TRBV14,16,CASSTLLAGGMETQYF
TRBJ2-7,TRBV11-2,12,CASSLQGYEQYF
TRBJ2-3,TRBV7-9,15,CASSRKPGGGDTQYF
TRBJ1-1,TRBV4-2,14,CASSQTTGDTEAFF
TRBJ2-7,TRBV6-6,13,CASSYGQRYEQYF
TRBJ1-6,TRBV27,18,CASSLGRPLDFYNSPLHF
TRBJ1-2,TRBV9,14,CASSVAGGNYGYTF
TRBJ2-4,TRBV19,18,CASSTPIAGPIAKNIQYF
TRBJ2-1,TRBV2,14,CASSDRLALNEQFF
TRBJ1-5,TRBV28,16,CASSFRAYYSNQPQHF
TRBJ2-3,TRBV29-1,15,CSVEDRGRGRDTQYF
TRBJ2-1,TRBV24-1,20,CATSRSLSGHGTSALNEQFF
TRBJ2-2,TRBV19,15,CASSIGSGGTGELFF